This T cell receptor beta chain is from a study of cytomegalovirus exposure and HLA in healthy donors. Study-level results: As a later analysis showed, a missense DCLRE1C variant was linked to trimming of TCR beta V- and J-genes.

Remarks on this clone: Its antigen is unknown.

The primer mix had 60 Vbeta and 13 Jbeta primers. Assay: immunoSEQ multiplex PCR; the TCRdb copy retains only in-frame clones and omits some. The data hold over 150,000 clones, with 84% observed a single time. The CDR3 runs to 14 residues. Trimming cost V 6 bases and J 4 bases, with 16 bases left between them. Germline-derived CDR1 and CDR2 are MNHEY and SMNVEV (reference sequence). This sequence joins TRBV27 and TRBJ2-7; weak D call: TRBD1 (5 bases). Source material: PBMCs. The receptor was derived from a man in his late teens or twenties in good health and CMV-seronegative. CDR3 amino acids: CASSLTVDPYEQYF. The DNA of the CDR3 is TGTGCCAGCAGCTTGACAGTAGACCCATACGAGCAGTACTTC.